A selection of T cell receptor beta chains follows, all from one sample in a study of blood T cell repertoires in COVID-19. Profiling relied on immunoSEQ multiplex PCR, and the TCRdb table lists in-frame clones only, not all of them. This table has roughly 240,000 clones, 80% to 90% appearing once. Material: peripheral blood. These receptors were collected from a man aged 35-49 years who had recovered from COVID-19. Each CDR3 is given with its conserved first and last residue. D genes are given only for firm matches. Clone size is not always given. Where it is, it says once, few, many or a class for expanded clones.

>-|TRBV10-3|-|TRBJ1-2
CAISVRGFDGYTF
TGTGCCATCAGTGTAAGGGGGTTTGATGGCTACACCTTC
>-|TRBV3-1/TRBV3-2|-|TRBJ2-7
CASSQARGSYEQYF
TGTGCCAGCAGCCAAGCTCGGGGCTCCTACGAGCAGTACTTC
>-|TRBV10-3|-|TRBJ2-3
CAISESTSQLTDTQYF
TGTGCCATCAGTGAGTCTACTAGCCAACTCACAGATACGCAGTATTTT
>once|TRBV5-1|-|TRBJ2-3
CASSLGPGNTDTQYF
TGCGCCAGCAGCTTGGGCCCAGGGAACACAGATACGCAGTATTTT
>-|TRBV19|TRBD1|TRBJ1-4
CASSTTGVGEKLFF
TGTGCCAGTAGTACAACAGGGGTCGGTGAAAAACTGTTTTTT
>-|TRBV6-6|-|TRBJ1-5
CASSYSAGGNQPQHF
TGTGCCAGCAGTTACTCTGCAGGCGGGAATCAGCCCCAGCATTTT
>-|TRBV7-2|TRBD2|TRBJ2-1
CASSLLASGRARNEQFF
TGTGCCAGCAGCTTATTGGCTAGCGGGAGGGCTAGAAATGAGCAGTTCTTC
>-|TRBV15|TRBD1|TRBJ2-6
CATSRDRGSAGANVLTF
TGTGCCACCAGCAGGGACAGGGGGTCGGCTGGGGCCAACGTCCTGACTTTC
>-|TRBV30|-|TRBJ1-3
CAWALSGNTIYF
TGTGCCTGGGCCCTGTCTGGAAACACCATATATTTT
>few|TRBV27|-|TRBJ2-7
CASSTHRSPSYEQYF
TGTGCCAGCAGTACCCACAGGTCCCCCTCCTACGAGCAGTACTTC
>once|TRBV5-6|TRBD2|TRBJ2-5
CASSLLSGGQETQYF
TGTGCCAGCAGCTTGCTTAGCGGGGGACAAGAGACCCAGTACTTC
>-|TRBV12-5|-|TRBJ1-2
CASGPSGKDNYGYTF
TGTGCTAGTGGCCCCTCAGGGAAGGATAACTATGGCTACACCTTC
>-|TRBV5-1|TRBD2|TRBJ2-3
CASSLASGRTFGTDTQYF
TGCGCCAGCAGCTTGGCCAGCGGGAGGACGTTCGGCACAGATACGCAGTATTTT
>-|TRBV9|-|TRBJ2-5
CASSVGERYQETQYF
TGTGCCAGCAGCGTAGGGGAGAGGTACCAAGAGACCCAGTACTTC
>-|TRBV7-9|TRBD1|TRBJ2-2
CASSPRQGANTGELFF
TGTGCCAGCAGCCCCCGACAGGGGGCTAACACCGGGGAGCTGTTTTTT
>-|TRBV5-6|-|TRBJ2-1
CASSSIQGASYNEQFF
TGTGCCAGCAGCTCGATACAGGGAGCAAGCTACAATGAGCAGTTCTTC
>-|TRBV6-6|TRBD1|TRBJ1-2
CASTLTSGQGGGYTF
TGTGCCAGCACCCTTACATCGGGACAGGGTGGGGGCTACACCTTC
>-|TRBV29-1|-|TRBJ1-4
CSANRQGLGEKLFF
TGCAGCGCCAACCGGCAGGGGTTGGGTGAAAAACTGTTTTTT
>once|TRBV20-1|TRBD2|TRBJ2-1
CSASFPGLAGDEQFF
TGCAGTGCGAGTTTTCCGGGACTAGCGGGGGATGAGCAGTTCTTC
>-|TRBV5-8|TRBD1|TRBJ1-1
CASSRDRALEAFF
TGTGCCAGCAGCCGGGACAGGGCATTGGAAGCTTTCTTT
>-|TRBV2|-|TRBJ2-4
CASSEQQAKNIQYF
TGTGCCAGCAGTGAACAACAAGCCAAAAACATTCAGTACTTC
>-|TRBV19|TRBD1|TRBJ2-4
CASSQDRRDIQYF
TGTGCCAGTAGTCAGGACAGGCGGGACATTCAGTACTTC
>once|TRBV2|-|TRBJ2-7
CASSVFYEQYF
TGTGCCAGCAGTGTATTTTACGAGCAGTACTTC
>once|TRBV29-1|-|TRBJ2-4
CSVESGQAQYF
TGCAGCGTTGAATCAGGGCAAGCTCAGTACTTC
>-|TRBV11-2|TRBD1|TRBJ2-5
CASSLDTGVETQYF
TGTGCCAGCAGCTTAGACACAGGGGTCGAGACCCAGTACTTC